This T cell receptor beta chain derives from a study of OX40 agonist ivuxolimab in advanced cancers. About the research overall: Three patients, one with hepatocellular carcinoma and two with cutaneous melanoma, achieved partial responses.

Comment on this clone: As yet, its antigen is unknown.

The germline V gene encodes CDR1 SGHVS and CDR2 FQNEAQ. The J segment lost 10 bases and the V segment lost 1 base, leaving 7 bases of the junction unmatched. The CDR3 has 15 residues. Anyone with autoimmune disease history or systemic immunosuppression was excluded. Generated by immunoSEQ multiplex PCR, the TCRdb table keeps only in-frame clones and is missing some. The sample lists tens of thousands of clones, about four fifths occurring once. General observations from the study: CD4+ T cells averaged fewer expanded clones than CD8+ T cells. Compared with others, partial responders at 0.1-3.0 mg/kg displayed clonal expansion among the lowest.

The receptor's source is an adult with an advanced solid tumor such as melanoma, head and neck, liver or kidney cancer. Sequences were derived from CD4+ or CD8+ T cells sorted from blood, sampled in a trial of the OX40 agonist ivuxolimab. This sequence joins TRBV7-8 and TRBJ2-7, with 13 nucleotides matching TRBD2. The CDR3 loop is CASSLVGGLAGFQYF. CDR3 nucleotide sequence: TGTGCCAGCAGCTTAGTTGGGGGACTAGCGGGATTTCAGTACTTC.